The sequence of this T cell receptor (beta chain) was determined in a study of glioma-infiltrating T cells after dendritic cell vaccination. The immunoSEQ assay amplified TCRB CDR3 from up to 2 ug DNA. Primers: 60 V beta forward and 13 J beta reverse. Here immunoSEQ multiplex PCR was the method, and the copy in TCRdb shows in-frame clones only, minus some. Of about 100,000 clones in the sample, roughly 83% are singletons; the top ten hold about 6.5%. Overall study results and limits: Higher TCR clonality did not directly relate to longer survival.

As concerns this clone: Its cognate antigen is unknown.

None of the glioblastoma patients had an isocitrate dehydrogenase mutation. V dropped 5 bases and J dropped 0 bases, with 20 bases sitting between them. The CDR3 extends over 18 amino acids. Germline lookup yields CDR1 MDHEN and CDR2 SYDVKM. This sample comprised blood, obtained before dendritic cell vaccination. This receptor was identified in a human donor with glioblastoma. The rearrangement uses TRBV28 and TRBJ1-5; D uncertain. The CDR3 DNA reads as TGTGCCAGCAGTGCCCCTCCAGGAATAACGTATAGCAATCAGCCCCAGCATTTT. Its translation: CASSAPPGITYSNQPQHF.